This T cell receptor (beta chain) appears in the sequencing data of a study of blood T cells in healthy people across ages. The V end lost 0 bases, the J end lost 7 bases, and 12 bases lay between the germline ends. CDR3 size: 14 residues. From germline, CDR1 is DFQATT and CDR2 SNEGSKA (reference sequence). A J-beta primer mix and a sample-barcoded 5' primer were used in a second PCR of roughly 6 to 11 cycles. TCRdb itself ran the 5' RACE reads through MiXCR, one entry per CDR3 protein. The sample contains approximately 780,000 distinct CDR3 sequences, 20% to 30% of which appear only once. The data also belong to a second study, concerning T cells of mothers and their children. That paper adds: It was through the M1S primer of the second PCR that sample barcodes and 2-4 random nucleotides were added. Per mother, over 8 million TCR beta CDR3 reads were obtained; per child, about 3.3 million. Biologically related mothers and children overlapped slightly more than unrelated pairs, a non-significant difference.

This TCR was sampled from a boy between 5 and 17 years old in good health. Sequenced input: blood. This rearrangement joins TRBV20-1 to TRBJ1-4; D gene ambiguous. The CDR3 is CSAREAEGGEKLFF. Written as DNA, the CDR3 is TGCAGTGCTAGAGAGGCAGAGGGTGGTGAAAAACTGTTTTTT.